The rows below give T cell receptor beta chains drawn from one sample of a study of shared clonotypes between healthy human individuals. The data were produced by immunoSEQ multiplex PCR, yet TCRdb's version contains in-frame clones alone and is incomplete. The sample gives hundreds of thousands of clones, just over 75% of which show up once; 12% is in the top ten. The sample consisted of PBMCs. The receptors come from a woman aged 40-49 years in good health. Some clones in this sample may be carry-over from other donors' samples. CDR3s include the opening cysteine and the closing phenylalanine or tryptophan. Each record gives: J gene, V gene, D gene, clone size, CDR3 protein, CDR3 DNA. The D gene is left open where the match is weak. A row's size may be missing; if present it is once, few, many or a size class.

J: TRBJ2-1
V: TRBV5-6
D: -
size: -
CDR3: CASSRSGTDNEQFF
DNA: TGTGCCAGCAGCCGCAGCGGGACAGACAATGAGCAGTTCTTC

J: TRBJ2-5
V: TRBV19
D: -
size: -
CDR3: CASKGPVVETQYF
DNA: TGTGCCAGTAAGGGGCCAGTAGTGGAGACCCAGTACTTC

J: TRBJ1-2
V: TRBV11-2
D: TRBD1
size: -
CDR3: CASSDRDRDYGYTF
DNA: TGTGCCAGCAGCGACCGGGACAGGGATTATGGCTACACCTTC

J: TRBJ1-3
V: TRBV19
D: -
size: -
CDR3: CASSIGGSGNTTYF
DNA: TGTGCCAGTAGTATTGGAGGGTCCGGAAACACCACATATTTT

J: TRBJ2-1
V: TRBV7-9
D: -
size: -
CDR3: CASSSARQASSYNEQFF
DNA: TGTGCCAGCAGCTCAGCGAGACAGGCGAGCTCCTACAATGAGCAGTTCTTC

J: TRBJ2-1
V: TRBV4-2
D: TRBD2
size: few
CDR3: CASSQPPPSGRGEQFF
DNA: TGTGCCAGCAGCCAACCCCCGCCTAGCGGGAGGGGTGAGCAGTTCTTC

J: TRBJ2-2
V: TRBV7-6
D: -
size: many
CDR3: CASSPGAGELFF
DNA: TGTGCCAGCAGCCCAGGCGCCGGGGAGCTGTTTTTT

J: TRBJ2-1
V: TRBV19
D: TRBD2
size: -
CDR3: CASSIGREGSLNNEQFF
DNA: TGTGCCAGTAGTATAGGACGGGAGGGCAGTCTCAACAATGAGCAGTTCTTC

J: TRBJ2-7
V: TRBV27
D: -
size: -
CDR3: CASRGTGNEQYF
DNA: TGTGCCAGCAGGGGGACTGGGAACGAGCAGTACTTC

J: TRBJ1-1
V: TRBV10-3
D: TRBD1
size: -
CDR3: CAISGTGGDTEAFF
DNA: TGTGCCATCAGTGGAACAGGGGGGGACACTGAAGCTTTCTTT

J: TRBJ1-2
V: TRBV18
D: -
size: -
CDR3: CASSPVQGDGYTF
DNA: TGTGCCAGCTCACCAGTACAGGGCGATGGCTACACCTTC

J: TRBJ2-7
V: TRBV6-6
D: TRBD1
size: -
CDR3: CASSFGDRGLWEQYF
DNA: TGTGCCAGCAGTTTCGGGGACAGGGGGCTTTGGGAGCAGTACTTC

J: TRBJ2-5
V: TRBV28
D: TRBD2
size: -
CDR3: CASSPRGGLPRGTQYF
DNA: TGTGCCAGCAGTCCCCGGGGGGGGCTACCGAGAGGGACCCAGTACTTC

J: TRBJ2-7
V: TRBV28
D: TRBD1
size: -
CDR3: CASSGPVDRVPYEQYF
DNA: TGTGCCAGCAGTGGACCCGTGGACAGGGTCCCCTACGAGCAGTACTTC

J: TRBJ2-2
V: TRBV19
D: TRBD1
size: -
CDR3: CASTRQGDTGELFF
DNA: TGTGCCAGTACTCGACAGGGGGACACCGGGGAGCTGTTTTTT

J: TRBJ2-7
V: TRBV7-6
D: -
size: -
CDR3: CASSLLGGSGTYEQYF
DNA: TGTGCCAGCAGCTTGCTAGGTGGGAGTGGTACCTACGAGCAGTACTTC

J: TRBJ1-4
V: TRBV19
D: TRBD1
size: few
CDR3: CASSMTGVANEKLFF
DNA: TGTGCCAGTAGTATGACAGGGGTTGCTAATGAAAAACTGTTTTTT

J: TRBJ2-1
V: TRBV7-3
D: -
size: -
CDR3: CASSPLAEGGEQFF
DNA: TGTGCCAGCAGCCCGCTAGCGGAGGGGGGTGAGCAGTTCTTC

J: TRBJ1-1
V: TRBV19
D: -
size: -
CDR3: CASTNQRGARTEAFF
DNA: TGTGCCAGTACCAATCAGCGGGGGGCGCGCACTGAAGCTTTCTTT

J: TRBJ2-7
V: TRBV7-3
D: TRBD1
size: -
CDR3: CASSPGQGEIEQYF
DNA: TGTGCCAGCAGCCCGGGACAGGGGGAAATCGAGCAGTACTTC

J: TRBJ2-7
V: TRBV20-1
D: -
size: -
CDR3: CSAGADYEQYF
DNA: TGCAGTGCTGGAGCGGACTACGAGCAGTACTTC

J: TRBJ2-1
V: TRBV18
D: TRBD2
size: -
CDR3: CASSGGLAGGEQFF
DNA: TGTGCCAGCTCAGGTGGACTAGCGGGAGGGGAGCAGTTCTTC

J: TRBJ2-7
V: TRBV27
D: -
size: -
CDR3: CASSLTPTLPIYEQYF
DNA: TGTGCCAGCAGTCTGACACCGACCCTACCGATCTACGAGCAGTACTTC

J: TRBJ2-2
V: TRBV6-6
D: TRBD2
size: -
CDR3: CASSGTSAFTGELFF
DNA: TGTGCCAGCAGTGGGACTAGCGCCTTCACCGGGGAGCTGTTTTTT

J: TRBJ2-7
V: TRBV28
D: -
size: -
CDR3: CASSSPPVGVF
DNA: TGTGCCAGCAGTTCGCCACCCGTAGGGGTCTTC

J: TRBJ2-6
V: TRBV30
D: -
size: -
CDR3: CAWSVPGANVLTF
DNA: TGTGCCTGGAGTGTACCCGGGGCCAACGTCCTGACTTTC

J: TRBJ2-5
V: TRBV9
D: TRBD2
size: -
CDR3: CASSVTSRGETQYF
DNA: TGTGCCAGCAGCGTGACTAGCCGCGGAGAGACCCAGTACTTC

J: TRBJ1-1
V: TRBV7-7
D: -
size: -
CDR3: CASSPDKNTEAFF
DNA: TGTGCTAGCAGCCCGGACAAGAACACTGAAGCTTTCTTT

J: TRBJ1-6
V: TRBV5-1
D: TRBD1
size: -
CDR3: CASSSRQGGNSPLHF
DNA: TGCGCCAGCAGCTCCCGACAGGGAGGAAATTCACCCCTCCACTTT

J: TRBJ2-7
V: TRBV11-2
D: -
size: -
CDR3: CASSFNSGAYEQYF
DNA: TGTGCCAGCAGCTTCAATTCCGGGGCCTACGAGCAGTACTTC

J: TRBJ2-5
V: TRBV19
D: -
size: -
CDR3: CASSIRGETQYF
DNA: TGTGCCAGTAGTATACGGGGTGAGACCCAGTACTTC

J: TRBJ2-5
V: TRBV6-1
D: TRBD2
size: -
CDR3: CASTVGRAGETQYF
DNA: TGTGCCAGCACAGTAGGGAGGGCCGGGGAGACCCAGTACTTC

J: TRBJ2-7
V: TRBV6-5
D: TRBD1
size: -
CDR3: CASRRGQGSTYEQYF
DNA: TGTGCCAGCAGACGAGGACAGGGCTCAACCTACGAGCAGTACTTC

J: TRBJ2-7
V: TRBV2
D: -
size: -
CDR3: CASSFSKYEQYF
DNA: TGTGCCAGCAGTTTTAGTAAGTACGAGCAGTACTTC

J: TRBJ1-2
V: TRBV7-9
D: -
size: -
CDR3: CASSQFRYGYTF
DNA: TGTGCCAGCAGCCAGTTCCGCTATGGCTACACCTTC

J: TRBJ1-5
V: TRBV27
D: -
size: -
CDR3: CASARGSAMSRWVVSNQPQHF
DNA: TGTGCCAGCGCACGTGGGTCGGCGATGAGCCGGTGGGTCGTTAGCAATCAGCCCCAGCATTTT

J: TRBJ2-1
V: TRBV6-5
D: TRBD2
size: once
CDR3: CASRIGLAGREQFF
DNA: TGTGCCAGCAGAATCGGACTAGCGGGACGTGAGCAGTTCTTC

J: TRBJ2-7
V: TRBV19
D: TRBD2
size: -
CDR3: CASSTPGLAGNEQYF
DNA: TGTGCCAGTAGTACACCAGGACTAGCGGGAAACGAGCAGTACTTC

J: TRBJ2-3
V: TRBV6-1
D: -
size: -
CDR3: CASSDSGSSTDTQYF
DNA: TGTGCCAGCAGTGATAGCGGATCTAGCACAGATACGCAGTATTTT

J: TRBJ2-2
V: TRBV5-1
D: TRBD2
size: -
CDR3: CASAPFAGTSGSGSKAGELFF
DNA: TGCGCCAGCGCCCCCTTTGCCGGGACTAGCGGGAGCGGAAGTAAAGCCGGGGAGCTGTTTTTT

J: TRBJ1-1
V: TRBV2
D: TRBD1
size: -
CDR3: CASRATGGNTEAFF
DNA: TGTGCCAGCAGGGCGACAGGGGGGAACACTGAAGCTTTCTTT

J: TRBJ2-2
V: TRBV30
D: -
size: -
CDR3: CAWSRSPGELFF
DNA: TGTGCCTGGAGTAGAAGTCCCGGGGAGCTGTTTTTT

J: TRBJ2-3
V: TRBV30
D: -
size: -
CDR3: CAWGGITDTQYF
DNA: TGTGCCTGGGGGGGCATAACAGATACGCAGTATTTT

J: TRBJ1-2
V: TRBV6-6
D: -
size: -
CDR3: CASSYRAGEGGYTF
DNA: TGTGCCAGCAGTTACCGGGCGGGAGAAGGTGGCTACACCTTC

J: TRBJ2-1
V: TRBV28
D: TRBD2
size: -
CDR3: CASSSPAGEYDNEQFF
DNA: TGTGCCAGCAGCAGCCCAGCGGGAGAATACGACAATGAGCAGTTCTTC

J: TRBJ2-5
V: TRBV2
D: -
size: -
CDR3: CASSVAPRETQYF
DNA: TGTGCCAGCAGTGTGGCCCCGCGGGAGACCCAGTACTTC

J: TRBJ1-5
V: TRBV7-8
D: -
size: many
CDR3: CASSSQTWFSNQPQHF
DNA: TGTGCCAGCAGCTCTCAGACGTGGTTTAGCAATCAGCCCCAGCATTTT

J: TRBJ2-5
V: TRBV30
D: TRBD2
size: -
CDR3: CAWSAYGTGTRAEETQYF
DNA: TGTGCCTGGAGTGCCTATGGGACCGGGACTAGGGCTGAAGAGACCCAGTACTTC

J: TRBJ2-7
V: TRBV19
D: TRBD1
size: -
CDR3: CASSLQGQGPYEQYF
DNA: TGTGCCAGTAGTCTCCAAGGACAGGGTCCCTACGAGCAGTACTTC

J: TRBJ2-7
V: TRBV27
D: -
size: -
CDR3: CASSLPTPGQIYF
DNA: TGTGCCAGCAGTTTACCCACACCCGGACAGATTTACTTC

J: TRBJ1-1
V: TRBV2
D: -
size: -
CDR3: CASSEVGLGLAFF
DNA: TGTGCCAGCAGTGAGGTGGGATTAGGGTTGGCTTTCTTT

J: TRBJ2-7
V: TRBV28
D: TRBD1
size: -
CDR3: CASSRGQAYEQYF
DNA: TGTGCCAGCAGCAGGGGGCAGGCCTACGAGCAGTACTTC

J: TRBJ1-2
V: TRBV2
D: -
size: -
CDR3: CASSDRGRGYTF
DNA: TGTGCCAGCAGTGACAGGGGACGTGGCTACACCTTC

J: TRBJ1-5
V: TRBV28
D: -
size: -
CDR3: CASSLFSRGRSNQPQHF
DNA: TGTGCCAGCAGTTTATTTTCTCGGGGTCGAAGCAATCAGCCCCAGCATTTT

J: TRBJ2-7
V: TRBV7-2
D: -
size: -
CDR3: CASSLAVGTYEQYF
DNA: TGTGCCAGCAGCTTAGCGGTAGGAACCTACGAGCAGTACTTC

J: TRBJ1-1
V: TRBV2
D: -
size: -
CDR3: CASSTTGPDTEAFF
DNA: TGTGCCAGCAGTACTACAGGGCCGGACACTGAAGCTTTCTTT

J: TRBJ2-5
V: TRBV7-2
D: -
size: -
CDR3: CASSLVLETQYF
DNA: TGTGCCAGCAGCTTAGTCCTGGAGACCCAGTACTTC